Listed below are T cell receptor beta chains from one sample, sequenced in a study of TIL therapy for anti-PD-1-resistant metastatic lung cancer. Only in-frame clones appear in the TCRdb table, and some are missing; sequencing was by immunoSEQ multiplex PCR. Of thousands of clones in the sample, around three fifths are singletons; the top ten hold about 9%. The source was tumor tissue, collected at baseline. These receptors all come from a man aged 65-85 years with non-small cell lung cancer. Each CDR3 is given with its conserved first and last residue. The order of the fields is D gene, V gene, J gene, clone size, CDR3 DNA, CDR3 protein. D genes are given only for firm matches. A row's size may be missing; if present it is once, few, many or a size class.

NA,TRBV6-1,TRBJ2-7,NA,TGTGCCAGCAGTGATGGCAGGGACTACGAGCAGTACTTC,CASSDGRDYEQYF
NA,TRBV10-3,TRBJ2-7,NA,TGTGCCATCAGGGGGTCGACCTACGAGCAGTACTTC,CAIRGSTYEQYF
NA,TRBV4-3,TRBJ2-7,NA,TGCGCCAGCAGCCAAGATGCCTACTACGAGCAGTACTTC,CASSQDAYYEQYF
TRBD1,TRBV7-7,TRBJ2-7,few,TGTGCTAGCAGCCTTCGGACAGGGAGCGGCGAGCAGTACTTC,CASSLRTGSGEQYF
TRBD2,TRBV6-1,TRBJ2-1,NA,TGTGCCAGCAGTGAAGCTAGCGGGAACTCCTACAATGAGCAGTTCTTC,CASSEASGNSYNEQFF
NA,TRBV28,TRBJ2-7,NA,TGTGCCAGCAGTCCACTGACAGGATTGACCTGGGAGCAGTACTTC,CASSPLTGLTWEQYF
TRBD2,TRBV2,TRBJ2-5,NA,TGTGCCAGCAGTGAATCTAGCGGAGTGCAAGAGACCCAGTACTTC,CASSESSGVQETQYF
NA,TRBV4-3,TRBJ1-6,NA,TGCGCCAGCAGCCAAGCGAGGACAGTCTCCGGTTCACCCCTCCACTTT,CASSQARTVSGSPLHF
TRBD1,TRBV7-3,TRBJ1-1,once,TGTGCCAGCAGCTGGGGTGGACAGGGCACTGAAGCTTTCTTT,CASSWGGQGTEAFF
NA,TRBV5-1,TRBJ2-7,once,TGCGCCAGCAGCCGTTCCGGGGTGGCCCTCTACGAGCAGTACTTC,CASSRSGVALYEQYF
TRBD2,TRBV28,TRBJ2-1,few,TGTGCCAGCAGCTTGACTAGCGGGAGTTCAAATGAGCAGTTCTTC,CASSLTSGSSNEQFF
TRBD2,TRBV19,TRBJ2-6,few,TGTGCCAGTAGTAGACCAGCGGGAGGAGGGTCTGGGGCCAACGTCCTGACTTTC,CASSRPAGGGSGANVLTF
TRBD1,TRBV30,TRBJ1-4,NA,TGTGCCTCTAAGGCCGGGGACAGGGTTTTAAATGAAAAACTGTTTTTT,CASKAGDRVLNEKLFF
TRBD1,TRBV4-2,TRBJ1-2,once,TGTGCCAGCAGCCAAGTCGGGGGACAGGGAGATGTTGGCTACACCTTC,CASSQVGGQGDVGYTF
NA,TRBV25-1,TRBJ2-7,NA,TGTGCCAGCAGGTCGGACCGCTCCTACGAGCAGTACTTC,CASRSDRSYEQYF
NA,TRBV11-2,TRBJ2-7,once,TGTGCCAGCAGCTTAGGCTGGAGCCGAAGAGCCTACGAGCAGTACTTC,CASSLGWSRRAYEQYF
TRBD1,TRBV2,TRBJ1-5,few,TGTGCCAGCAGGTCGACAGGGGCAAATCAGCCCCAGCATTTT,CASRSTGANQPQHF
TRBD1,TRBV7-6,TRBJ1-4,NA,TGTGCCAGCAGCCTGACAGGGTCCAATGAAAAACTGTTTTTT,CASSLTGSNEKLFF
TRBD1,TRBV28,TRBJ1-5,few,TGTGCCAGCAGTTTATACGGGACAGGGGGAAGCAATCAGCCCCAGCATTTT,CASSLYGTGGSNQPQHF
TRBD2,TRBV13,TRBJ2-2,NA,TGTGCCAGCAGCTTGGGACTAGCGGGAGGGCCCACCGGGGAGCTGTTTTTT,CASSLGLAGGPTGELFF
TRBD2,TRBV7-6,TRBJ2-3,few,TGTGCCAGCAGCTCCCTTACTAGCGGGATCACAGATACGCAGTATTTT,CASSSLTSGITDTQYF
NA,TRBV5-1,TRBJ1-5,few,TGCGCCAGCAGCTTGGGGGTTAATCAGCCCCAGCATTTT,CASSLGVNQPQHF
TRBD1,TRBV28,TRBJ2-7,NA,TGTGCCAGCAGCCCGAGGACAGGGGGCTCCTACGAGCAGTACTTC,CASSPRTGGSYEQYF
NA,TRBV2,TRBJ1-3,few,TGTGCCAGCAGTGGACAGGGAAACACCATATATTTT,CASSGQGNTIYF
TRBD1,TRBV19,TRBJ1-2,NA,TGTGCCAGTACCGACGGGGACAGGGGGCGAGAAAACTATGGCTACACCTTC,CASTDGDRGRENYGYTF
NA,TRBV27,TRBJ2-1,NA,TGTGCCAGCAGTTTGGCTACAGGGTCTTGGGCGAATGAGCAGTTCTTC,CASSLATGSWANEQFF
NA,TRBV9,TRBJ2-1,few,TGTGCCAGCAGCGTAGCTACGTGGGACAATGAGCAGTTCTTC,CASSVATWDNEQFF
NA,TRBV2,TRBJ2-7,NA,TGTGCCAGCACTAAAGGGGGGGGGAACCTCTCCTACGAGCAGTACTTC,CASTKGGGNLSYEQYF
NA,TRBV30,TRBJ2-1,NA,TGTGCCTGGAGTGGGAATGAGCAGTTCTTC,CAWSGNEQFF
TRBD1,TRBV18,TRBJ2-7,NA,TGTGCCAGCTCAACGCCCCCAACAGGGGCCTACGAGCAGTACTTC,CASSTPPTGAYEQYF
TRBD2,TRBV7-8,TRBJ2-2,NA,TGTGCCAGCAGCCTCTACCTCGGACTAGCGGGAGGACACGGGGAGCTGTTTTTT,CASSLYLGLAGGHGELFF
NA,TRBV7-6,TRBJ1-2,NA,TGTGCCAGCAGCTTAGCGCAGGGGTCTGGGGGCTACACCTTC,CASSLAQGSGGYTF
NA,TRBV28,TRBJ2-2,few,TGTGCCAGCAGCCTGGTCCGACAGGTCGGGACCGGGGAGCTGTTTTTT,CASSLVRQVGTGELFF
NA,TRBV5-1,TRBJ2-2,once,TGCGCCAGCAGCCCGTCAGGGGTCGCGAACACCGGGGAGCTGTTTTTT,CASSPSGVANTGELFF